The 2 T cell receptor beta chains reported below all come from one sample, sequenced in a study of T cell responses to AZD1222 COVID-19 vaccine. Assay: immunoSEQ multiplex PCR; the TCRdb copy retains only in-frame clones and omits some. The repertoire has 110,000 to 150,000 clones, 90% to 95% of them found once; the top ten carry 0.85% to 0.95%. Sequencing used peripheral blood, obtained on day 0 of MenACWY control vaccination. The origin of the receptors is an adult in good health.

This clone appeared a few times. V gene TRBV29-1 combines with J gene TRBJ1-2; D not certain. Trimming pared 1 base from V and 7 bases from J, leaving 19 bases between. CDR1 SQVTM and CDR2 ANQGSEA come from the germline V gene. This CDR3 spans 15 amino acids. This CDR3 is CSVEVSVAVESGYTF. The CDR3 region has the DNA TGCAGCGTTGAAGTGAGTGTTGCGGTCGAGTCTGGCTACACCTTC.

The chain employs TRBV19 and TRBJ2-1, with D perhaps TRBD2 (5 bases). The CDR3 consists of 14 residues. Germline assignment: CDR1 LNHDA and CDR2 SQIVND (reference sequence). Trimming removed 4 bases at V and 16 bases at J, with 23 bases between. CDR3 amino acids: CASSTKLTGRGVFF. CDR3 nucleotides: TGTGCCAGTAGTACAAAACTAACCGGACGGGGAGTTTTCTTC.